This TCR beta chain stems from a study of blood T cell repertoires in COVID-19. Turning to the study itself: PBMCs, B-cell-depleted T cells, or T cells were the source of the cDNA or gDNA that made up the material.

CDR3 size: 12 residues. The ends were cut back, 6 bases at V and 8 bases at J, with 11 bases in the middle. Germline CDR1 is MDHEN and CDR2 is SYDVKM. Source study methods: Reference gene primer amplification gave estimated nucleated cell counts. Method: immunoSEQ multiplex PCR; TCRdb's copy keeps in-frame clones and lacks some. For V, J and clone size, that table is used; D and trimming come from the DNA. The sample consists of tens of thousands of clones, about 90% of them appearing once. Sequencing was done on a sample of peripheral blood. This clonotype originated in a woman in her sixties or seventies with active COVID-19. The V and J genes are TRBV28 and TRBJ2-1; no firm D call. This CDR3 reads CASRPPTDEQFF. The CDR3 DNA sequence: TGTGCCAGCAGACCCCCCACGGATGAGCAGTTCTTC.